The 15 T cell receptor beta chains below all came from one sample that was sequenced in a study of blood T cell repertoires in COVID-19. The method was immunoSEQ multiplex PCR; TCRdb's version includes in-frame clones alone and lacks a portion of them. The sample lists around 300,000 clones; approximately 87% were seen once. Material: peripheral blood. These receptors came from a woman in her forties or fifties with active or convalescent COVID-19.

This chain connects TRBV3-1 (or the pseudogene TRBV3-2) to TRBJ2-5; D unresolved. Germline-derived CDR1 and CDR2 are LGHDT and YNNKEL (reference sequence). CDR3 length equals 13 residues. V dropped 2 bases and J dropped 4 bases, with 8 bases sitting between them. CDR3 DNA sequence: TGTGCCAGCAGCCAACCTCCGGGAGAGACCCAGTACTTC. It encodes CASSQPPGETQYF.

This clone was counted a single time. DNA for the CDR3: TGTGCCACCAGCGACGGACAGGGGCGGGCCTCGAGTGGCTACACCTTC. Translation: CATSDGQGRASSGYTF. The gene calls are TRBV15 and TRBJ1-2; 9 bases map to TRBD1. CDR1 and CDR2 from the germline V gene are LNHNV and YYDKDF (reference sequence). V trimming: 5 bases; J trimming: 7 bases; junction bases outside the gene matches: 14. The CDR3 runs 16 residues.

V and J are TRBV30 and TRBJ1-1, with 9 bases identical to TRBD1. The germline CDR1 and CDR2 sequences are GTSNPN and SVGIG (reference sequence). The CDR3 sequence is 18 residues long. Trimming removed 3 bases from V and 0 bases from J; junction bases left unmatched: 14. CDR3 amino acids: CAWSPLGGTGKVNTEAFF. In nucleotides, the CDR3 is TGTGCCTGGAGCCCACTAGGTGGGACAGGGAAAGTGAACACTGAAGCTTTCTTT.

The chain joins TRBV28 to TRBJ1-4, with 7 bases that match TRBD1. The CDR3 spans 15 residues. J was trimmed by 5 bases and V by 2 bases; bases with no gene match: 5. The germline V gene encodes CDR1 MDHEN and CDR2 SYDVKM. The CDR3 loop reads CASSLPGRGNEKLFF. The CDR3 DNA follows: TGTGCCAGCAGTTTACCCGGCAGGGGGAATGAAAAACTGTTTTTT. The full variable domain, completed using reference TRBV28 and TRBJ1-4, is DVKVTQSSRYLVKRTGEKVFLECVQDMDHENMFWYRQDPGLGLRLIYFSYDVKMKEKGDIPEGYSVSREKKERFSLILESASTNQTSMYLCASSLPGRGNEKLFFGSGTQLSVL.

This chain connects TRBV30 to TRBJ1-6; D unresolved. Per the germline V gene, CDR1 is GTSNPN and CDR2 is SVGIG (reference sequence). V was clipped by 4 bases and J by 7 bases, with 8 bases between them. This CDR3 spans 12 amino acids. In DNA form, the CDR3 reads TGTGCCTGGAAACGGTTGAATTCACCCCTCCACTTT. Amino acids: CAWKRLNSPLHF. The full variable domain, with the rest looked up from reference TRBV30 and TRBJ1-6, is SQTIHQWPATLVQPVGSPLSLECTVEGTSNPNLYWYRQAAGRGLQLLFYSVGIGQISSEVPQNLSASRPQDRQFILSSKKLLLSDSGFYLCAWKRLNSPLHFGNGTRLTVT.

V is TRBV7-6 and J is TRBJ2-1, with 12 bases fitting TRBD2. Trimming removed 4 bases from V and 8 bases from J; junction bases left unmatched: 9. The CDR3 is made up of 16 amino acids. Germline loops: CDR1 SGHVS, CDR2 FNYEAQ. The chain's CDR3 is CASSSLAGGQWDEQFF. The CDR3 nucleotides read TGTGCCAGCAGCTCTCTAGCGGGGGGGCAGTGGGATGAGCAGTTCTTC.

The gene calls are TRBV18 and TRBJ1-2; the match to TRBD1 covers 9 bases. The J segment lost 4 bases and the V segment lost 3 bases, leaving 6 bases of the junction unmatched. CDR3 size: 15 residues. Germline values: CDR1 KGHSH, CDR2 LQKENI. CDR3 amino acids: CASSPRTGDFYGYTF. The CDR3, as DNA: TGTGCCAGCTCACCGAGGACAGGGGATTTCTATGGCTACACCTTC.

The table lists this clone with a count of one. The V gene is TRBV7-2, the J gene TRBJ2-7; D is unclear. The CDR3 runs to 11 residues. V dropped 6 bases and J dropped 2 bases, with 5 bases sitting between them. Germline CDR1 reads SGHTA; CDR2 reads FQGNSA. Written as DNA, the CDR3 is TGTGCCAGCAGTCGTACCTACGAGCAGTACTTC. It yields the protein CASSRTYEQYF.

CDR3 protein: CASGIAGGRYEQYF. The DNA of the CDR3 is TGTGCTAGTGGTATCGCAGGGGGGAGGTACGAGCAGTACTTC. The V and J genes are TRBV12-5 and TRBJ2-7, with TRBD1 as a possible D gene (7 bases). The CDR3 totals 14 residues. Trimming left V 5 bases short and J 4 bases short, with 15 bases between. Germline lookup yields CDR1 LGHNT and CDR2 FRNRAP.

The chain is built from TRBV4-3 and TRBJ1-2, with 9 bases identical to TRBD1. Trimming cost V 0 bases and J 0 bases; bases outside gene matches: 8. The germline V gene encodes CDR1 LGHNA and CDR2 YSLEER. The CDR3 has 18 residues. The CDR3 here is CASSQDSGTGSANYGYTF. CDR3 sequence (DNA): TGCGCCAGCAGCCAAGATTCCGGGACAGGGAGCGCTAACTATGGCTACACCTTC.

The CDR3 loop is CASSPRLAGGYEQYF. CDR3 nucleotide sequence: TGTGCCAGCAGCCCAAGACTAGCGGGGGGTTACGAGCAGTACTTC. V gene TRBV6-6 combines with J gene TRBJ2-7; 13 positions agree with TRBD2. The CDR3 runs 15 residues. The germline V gene has CDR1 MNHNY and CDR2 SVGAGI (reference sequence). V dropped 6 bases and J dropped 4; count of bases not matched to a gene: 6.

This rearrangement joins TRBV14 to TRBJ1-2; 9 positions match TRBD1. The germline gives CDR1 SGHDN, CDR2 FVKESK. V gave up 4 bases and J gave up 4 bases; unmatched junction bases: 4. The CDR3 contains 14 residues. CDR3 sequence: CASSRTGDGYGYTF. DNA for the CDR3: TGTGCCAGCAGCCGGACAGGGGACGGCTATGGCTACACCTTC.

The V and J genes are TRBV27 and TRBJ1-2; the match to TRBD1 covers 8 bases. CDR1 MNHEY and CDR2 SMNVEV come from the germline V gene (reference sequence). After removal of 4 bases from V and 3 bases from J, the junction contained 10 bases not matched to a gene. This CDR3 comprises 16 residues. The CDR3 spells CASSWTGPSFDYGYTF. CDR3 bases: TGTGCCAGCAGTTGGACAGGGCCCTCATTTGACTATGGCTACACCTTC.

The chain combines TRBV7-2 with TRBJ1-1; 8 nucleotides align to TRBD1. V gave up 5 bases and J gave up 0 bases; unmatched junction bases: 2. The CDR3 covers 14 residues. Germline-derived CDR1 and CDR2 are SGHTA and FQGNSA. The CDR3 protein is CASSQGQVNTEAFF. The CDR3 bases are TGTGCCAGCAGCCAGGGACAGGTGAACACTGAAGCTTTCTTT.

The rearrangement links TRBV27 to TRBJ1-2; 7 positions agree with TRBD1. Germline-derived CDR1 and CDR2 are MNHEY and SMNVEV (reference sequence). The CDR3 runs 13 residues. Trimming took 5 bases from V and 5 from J; bases not matched to a gene: 5. This CDR3 reads CASSPQQGYGYTF. CDR3 sequence (DNA): TGTGCCAGCAGTCCTCAACAGGGGTATGGCTACACCTTC.